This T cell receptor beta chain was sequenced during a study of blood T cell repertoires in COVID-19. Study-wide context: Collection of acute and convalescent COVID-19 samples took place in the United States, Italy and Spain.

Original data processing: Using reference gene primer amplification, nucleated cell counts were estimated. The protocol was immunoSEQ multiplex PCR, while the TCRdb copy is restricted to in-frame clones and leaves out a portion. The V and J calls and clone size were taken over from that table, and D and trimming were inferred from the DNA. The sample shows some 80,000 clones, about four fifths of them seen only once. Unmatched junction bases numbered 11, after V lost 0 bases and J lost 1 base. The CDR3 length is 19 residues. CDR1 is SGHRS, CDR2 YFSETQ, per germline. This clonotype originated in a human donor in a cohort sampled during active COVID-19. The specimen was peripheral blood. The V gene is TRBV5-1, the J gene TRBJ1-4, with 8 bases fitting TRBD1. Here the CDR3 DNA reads TGCGCCAGCAGCTTGGGGCCCACGGGACAGGTCATAACTAATGAAAAACTGTTTTTT. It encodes CASSLGPTGQVITNEKLFF. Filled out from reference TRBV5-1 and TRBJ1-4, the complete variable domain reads KAGVTQTPRYLIKTRGQQVTLSCSPISGHRSVSWYQQTPGQGLQFLFEYFSETQRNKGNFPGRFSGRQFSNSRSEMNVSTLELGDSALYLCASSLGPTGQVITNEKLFFGSGTQLSVL.